This TCR beta chain was identified during a study of blood T cell repertoires in COVID-19. About the research overall: Samples of COVID-19 (acute and convalescent) were obtained from the United States, Italy and Spain.

Libraries were prepared by immunoSEQ multiplex PCR; TCRdb keeps only in-frame clonotypes and omits some of them. The sample holds 45,000 to 50,000 clones; 83% are singletons and the top ten take 7% to 8.5%. The ends were cut back, 10 bases at V and 6 bases at J, with 19 bases in the middle. The CDR3 has 13 residues. Per the germline V gene, CDR1 is LGHDT and CDR2 is YNNKEL (reference sequence). Input material: peripheral blood. This sequence originates from a man aged 55 to 69 with active COVID-19. This chain connects TRBV3-1 (or the pseudogene TRBV3-2) to TRBJ2-7, with D possibly being TRBD2 (6 bases). Here the CDR3 reads CATARSAGSEQYF. CDR3 DNA: TGTGCCACTGCTAGGAGTGCCGGGAGCGAGCAGTACTTC.